A single T cell receptor beta chain is shown here with its context. Antigen specificity is unknown. Per germline, CDR1 SGHAT and CDR2 FQNNGV. The V end was cut by 2 bases, the J end by 4 bases, with 6 bases between. The CDR3 totals 13 residues. The data are from a study of beta chain features in type 1 diabetes. The whole isolated RNA underwent reverse transcription, so sequencing captured expressed TCRB transcripts. The protocol was immunoSEQ multiplex PCR, while the TCRdb copy is restricted to in-frame clones and leaves out a portion. The top ten clones hold about 0.61% of a sample with some 140,000 clones, around a tenth of them seen once. A sort by CD45RO/CCR7/CD25/CD127/CD95/CD27 yielded CD4+ naive, central memory, regulatory and stem cell-like memory cells. General study findings and limits: Among all four CD4+ subsets, Type 1 diabetes patients had TCRB CDR3s that were moderately but significantly shorter. Whether HLA type affects TCRB rearrangement stayed undetermined in the present work.

The material sequenced was central memory CD4+ T cells from blood. This TCR came from a man aged 18 to 29 in good health. The chain uses TRBV11-2 and TRBJ2-1; TRBD1 might be the D (5 bases). The CDR3 bases are TGTGCCAGCAGCTTACAGGGTTACAATGAGCAGTTCTTC. As protein: CASSLQGYNEQFF.